Below, 4 T cell receptor beta chains from the same sample are listed, as sequenced in a study of T cells expressing NK-cell markers. TCRdb reprocessed the 5' RACE reads, keeping one entry per CDR3 protein, no DNA. The data show fewer than 400,000 distinct CDR3 sequences, and the top ten clones hold roughly 5.2%. The specimen sequenced was blood T cells: a sorted CD56 or NKG2C T cell subset, CD4+ or CD8+ T cells, or bulk PBMC T cells (not recorded which). The receptors here all came from a man aged 18-75 years in good health.

The chain joins TRBV11-1 to TRBJ1-1; the TRBD1 assignment by TCRdb is unverifiable without DNA. CDR1 is SGHAT and CDR2 is FQDESV in the germline V gene (reference sequence). The CDR3 covers 18 residues. The CDR3 is CASSYPSRAGGMNTEAFF.

This sequence joins TRBV23-1 and TRBJ2-2; there is no DNA to check the TCRdb D call of TRBD1. TRBV23-1 is labeled an ORF, and its function is uncertain. The length of the CDR3 is 17 residues. CDR3 amino acids: CASSHIITGGSAGELFF.

V is TRBV5-1 and J is TRBJ2-3. Germline V lookup: CDR1 SGHRS, CDR2 YFSETQ. CDR3 length equals 12 residues. The CDR3 region is CASSSNTDTQYF.

This sequence joins TRBV11-2 and TRBJ2-7; TCRdb's assignment of TRBD2 cannot be checked, as there is no DNA. The germline gives CDR1 SGHAT, CDR2 FQNNGV. The CDR3 has 14 residues. CDR3 in amino acids: CASSSHGPSNEQYF.